Below are 25 T cell receptor beta chains sequenced from a single sample in a study of blood T cells in healthy people across ages. Primers used in a second PCR of roughly 7 to 12 cycles were a sample-barcoded 5' primer and a J-beta primer mix. TCRdb re-analysed the 5' RACE reads in MiXCR, keeping a single row per CDR3 protein. The table includes hundreds of thousands of distinct CDR3 sequences, 35% to 40% detected once. What was sequenced was blood. The source of these receptors is a man younger than 35 in good health.

The table lists this clonotype with a few counts. This rearrangement joins TRBV12-3 or TRBV12-4 to TRBJ1-6; TRBD1 matches 8 bases. CDR3 length: 15 residues. Trimming took 4 bases from V and 8 from J; bases not matched to a gene: 7. CDR3 DNA sequence: TGTGCCAGCAGTTCGGACAGGGTCGGGTATTCACCCCTCCACTTT. It translates to CASSSDRVGYSPLHF.

This clonotype was seen ten or more times. The chain carries TRBV3-1 and TRBJ1-6; 8 bases line up with TRBD1. After removal of 1 base from V and 9 bases from J, the junction contained 5 bases not matched to a gene. Per the germline V gene, CDR1 is LGHDT and CDR2 is YNNKEL (reference sequence). CDR3 length: 15 amino acids. The CDR3 region is CASSQGTGRSSPLHF. Here the CDR3 DNA reads TGTGCCAGCAGCCAAGGGACAGGGCGAAGTTCACCCCTCCACTTT.

Points on this clonotype: Germline and junction disagree at one end, which may indicate a read error. The chain recombines TRBV12-3 or TRBV12-4 with TRBJ1-2; 7 nucleotides line up with TRBD1. The CDR3 has 14 amino acids. DNA for the CDR3: TGTGCCAGCAGTTTTGGTCCAGGGGGACTTGGCCACACCTTC. It is translated as CASSFGPGGLGHTF.

The V gene is TRBV7-2, the J gene TRBJ1-3; D is possibly TRBD1 (5 bases). CDR1 and CDR2 from the germline V gene are SGHTA and FQGNSA. V was clipped by 4 bases and J by 0 bases, with 13 bases between them. The CDR3 sequence is 16 residues long. DNA for the CDR3: TGTGCCAGCAGCTCCCCGGGACCGAGCTCTGGAAACACCATATATTTT. It translates to CASSSPGPSSGNTIYF. Together with reference TRBV7-2 and TRBJ1-3, the CDR3 gives the full variable domain: GAGVSQSPSNKVTEKGKDVELRCDPISGHTALYWYRQSLGQGLEFLIYFQGNSAPDKSGLPSDRFSAERTGGSVSTLTIQRTQQEDSAVYLCASSSPGPSSGNTIYFGEGSWLTVV.

The chain couples TRBV18 to TRBJ1-2; D is unresolved. CDR1 and CDR2 from the germline V gene are KGHSH and LQKENI. The V end lost 2 bases, the J end lost 1 base, and 14 bases lay between the germline ends. There are 16 residues in the CDR3. The CDR3 sequence is CASSPDFWAVNYGYTF. The CDR3 DNA is TGTGCCAGCTCACCAGACTTCTGGGCGGTTAACTATGGCTACACCTTC.

J is TRBJ1-1 and V is TRBV20-1; the D is unclear. V lost 3 bases to trimming and J lost 3 bases, with 14 bases between them. Germline V gene sequence: CDR1 DFQATT, CDR2 SNEGSKA (reference sequence). This CDR3 is built from 14 residues. Here the CDR3 reads CSASTRTLDTEAFF. The CDR3 coding sequence is TGCAGTGCTAGTACCCGGACCCTGGACACTGAAGCTTTCTTT.

This clonotype was recorded at least ten times. J is TRBJ1-5 and V is TRBV12-3 or TRBV12-4; D is uncertain. The V and J ends lost 8 bases and 2 bases respectively, with 7 bases between them. The CDR3 has 12 amino acids. CDR3 loop: CASGDGNQPQHF. CDR3 nucleotide sequence: TGTGCCAGCGGTGATGGCAATCAGCCCCAGCATTTT.

The rearrangement joins TRBV9 to TRBJ1-1, with 8 bases matching TRBD1. Trimming took 3 bases from V and 6 from J; bases not matched to a gene: 7. Germline CDR1 is SGDLS and CDR2 is YYNGEE. The CDR3 consists of 14 residues. CDR3 bases: TGTGCCAGCAGCGGACCCCAGGGGGCGGCTGAAGCTTTCTTT. Translated, it gives CASSGPQGAAEAFF. Supplemented by reference TRBV9 and TRBJ1-1, the full variable domain reads DSGVTQTPKHLITATGQRVTLRCSPRSGDLSVYWYQQSLDQGLQFLIQYYNGEERAKGNILERFSAQQFPDLHSELNLSSLELGDSALYFCASSGPQGAAEAFFGQGTRLTVV.

This clonotype appeared many times. The CDR3 sequence is CSAPWDLFTDTQYF. The CDR3 bases are TGCAGTGCTCCGTGGGACCTATTCACAGATACGCAGTATTTT. The chain combines TRBV20-1 with TRBJ2-3; D tentatively fits TRBD1 or TRBD2 (5 bases each). The germline V gene has CDR1 DFQATT and CDR2 SNEGSKA (reference sequence). Trimming stripped 5 bases from V and 2 bases from J, with 14 bases between. This CDR3 has 14 residues.

This clonotype occurred a few times. V and J are TRBV7-9 and TRBJ2-5; D is uncertain. This CDR3 has 14 residues. Per the germline V gene, CDR1 is SEHNR and CDR2 is FQNEAQ (reference sequence). Trimming left V 5 bases short and J 0 bases short, with 10 bases between. The CDR3 DNA follows: TGTGCCAGCAGCGTTGCTAACAACCAAGAGACCCAGTACTTC. This gives the protein CASSVANNQETQYF.

On this clonotype: This may be a read error: a much more frequent sequence differs by one nucleotide. The genes are TRBV20-1 and TRBJ1-2; 7 bases agree with TRBD1. The CDR3 is 13 amino acids. CDR1 and CDR2 from the germline V gene are DFQATT and SNEGSKA (reference sequence). The CDR3 protein is CSASETGNYDYTF. The CDR3 DNA reads as TGCAGTGCTAGTGAGACAGGGAACTATGACTACACCTTC.

The V call is TRBV28, the J call TRBJ2-7, with D perhaps matching TRBD1 (5 bases). The closer fit of TRBJ2-5 to the DNA end suggests the J call may be wrong. This CDR3 is built from 12 residues. CDR1 is MDHEN and CDR2 is SYDVKM in the germline V gene. This chain's CDR3 is CSSAGRAETQYF. The CDR3 nucleotides read TGTTCTTCTGCTGGCAGGGCGGAGACCCAGTACTTC.

This clonotype occurred a few times. V and J are TRBV20-1 and TRBJ2-7; TRBD2 matches at 8 bases. The CDR3 sequence is 14 residues long. The V gene's germline CDR1 is DFQATT and CDR2 SNEGSKA (reference sequence). J was trimmed by 2 bases and V by 6 bases; bases with no gene match: 9. The chain's CDR3 is CSANIAGPPYEQYF. The CDR3 DNA sequence: TGCAGTGCCAATATAGCGGGGCCGCCCTACGAGCAGTACTTC.

The table lists this clonotype with a few counts. The chain combines TRBV10-3 with TRBJ1-2; 7 bases fit TRBD1. The CDR3 sequence is 18 residues long. V dropped 4 bases and J dropped 0; count of bases not matched to a gene: 14. Looked up from germline, CDR1 is ENHRY and CDR2 is SYGVKD. CDR3: CAISATYQGTASNYGYTF. The CDR3 coding sequence is TGTGCCATCAGTGCGACCTATCAGGGGACAGCATCTAACTATGGCTACACCTTC.

V usage is TRBV24-1 and J usage is TRBJ2-5; the D gene is possibly TRBD2 (5 bases). The germline CDR1 and CDR2 sequences are KGHDR and SFDVKD. The CDR3 loop spans 16 amino acids. Trimming took off 4 bases at V and 5 bases at J, with 19 bases between the two ends. The CDR3 protein is CATSDQNTDFGETQYF. In DNA, the CDR3 is TGTGCCACCAGTGACCAAAACACGGACTTCGGGGAGACCCAGTACTTC.

This clonotype was detected ten times or more. V is TRBV7-2 and J is TRBJ2-1; 7 bases agree with TRBD1. The V and J ends lost 6 bases and 0 bases, in that order; junction bases with no gene match: 8. Germline V CDR1 and CDR2: SGHTA, FQGNSA. The CDR3 is 16 amino acids. The CDR3: CASSTPRDSSYNEQFF. The CDR3 coding sequence is TGTGCCAGCAGTACCCCACGGGACAGCTCCTACAATGAGCAGTTCTTC.

This clonotype occurred a few times. This CDR3 reads CSARIVGETQYF. The CDR3 coding sequence is TGCAGTGCTAGGATAGTGGGAGAGACCCAGTACTTC. This chain joins TRBV20-1 and TRBJ2-5; D remains ambiguous. V was trimmed by 3 bases and J by 4 bases, leaving 9 bases between them. The CDR3 runs 12 residues. Germline V gene sequence: CDR1 DFQATT, CDR2 SNEGSKA (reference sequence).

The gene calls are TRBV7-8 and TRBJ2-3; TRBD1 aligns across 11 bases. The CDR3 totals 14 residues. V lost 5 bases, J lost 5 bases, and 3 bases stayed unmatched. Germline loops: CDR1 SGHVS, CDR2 FQNEAQ. CDR3 amino acids: CASSRDRGKDTQYF. The CDR3 nucleotides read TGTGCCAGCAGCCGGGACAGGGGGAAAGATACGCAGTATTTT. The variable domain in full, completed from reference TRBV7-8 and TRBJ2-3, reads GAGVSQSPRYKVAKRGQDVALRCDPISGHVSLFWYQQALGQGPEFLTYFQNEAQLDKSGLPSDRFFAERPEGSVSTLKIQRTQQEDSAVYLCASSRDRGKDTQYFGPGTRLTVL.

This clonotype was counted ten times or more. The CDR3: CASSQEGTPSYEQYF. The CDR3 nucleotides read TGTGCCAGCAGCCAAGAAGGGACACCTTCCTACGAGCAGTACTTC. The gene calls are TRBV4-2 and TRBJ2-7; D is perhaps TRBD1 (6 bases). Germline CDR1 reads LGHNA; CDR2 reads YNFKEQ. The CDR3 extends over 15 amino acids. V dropped 0 bases and J dropped 1 base, with 10 bases sitting between them.

The rearrangement links TRBV19 to TRBJ1-2; 7 bases agree with TRBD1. The CDR3 length is 15 residues. V lost 6 bases and J lost 4; bases outside the gene matches: 11. CDR1 and CDR2 from the germline V gene are LNHDA and SQIVND (reference sequence). The CDR3 bases are TGTGCCAGTAGCAGCGGGACAGTCGGACTCTATGGCTACACCTTC. Its translation is CASSSGTVGLYGYTF.

Comment on this clonotype: A much larger clone lies a single base off, so this may be a read error. J is TRBJ1-2 and V is TRBV12-3 or TRBV12-4, with D unclear. V shed 5 bases and J shed 5 bases, with 18 bases lying between them. The CDR3 contains 15 residues. Written as DNA, the CDR3 is TGTGCCAGCAGTCCGACCGGACCGATAGAATATGGCTACACCTTC. Translated: CASSPTGPIEYGYTF.

This clonotype came up a few times. The rearrangement uses TRBV20-1 and TRBJ1-1; weak D call: TRBD1 (6 bases). V was cut by 0 bases and J by 8 bases, with 16 bases left in between. The germline gives CDR1 DFQATT, CDR2 SNEGSKA (reference sequence). The CDR3 is made up of 14 amino acids. The CDR3 DNA follows: TGCAGTGCTAGAGATCCCGAGGGGGGCAGGGAAGCTTTCTTT. Protein sequence: CSARDPEGGREAFF.

This clonotype was detected ten times or more. Germline is not matched at one junction end, which may reflect a read error. The chain recombines TRBV5-1 with TRBJ2-3, with unresolved D. Germline V gene sequence: CDR1 SGHRS, CDR2 YFSETQ. The CDR3 totals 12 residues. The CDR3 sequence is CASSLDGDTQYF. CDR3 nucleotide sequence: TGTGCCAGCAGTTTAGACGGAGATACGCAGTATTTT. Full variable domain (missing parts from reference TRBV5-1 and TRBJ2-3): KAGVTQTPRYLIKTRGQQVTLSCSPISGHRSVSWYQQTPGQGLQFLFEYFSETQRNKGNFPGRFSGRQFSNSRSEMNVSTLELGDSALYLCASSLDGDTQYFGPGTRLTVL.

The rearrangement joins TRBV6-6 to TRBJ1-6, with no clear D. Looked up from germline, CDR1 is MNHNY and CDR2 is SVGAGI (reference sequence). Trimming pared 5 bases from V and 6 bases from J, leaving 14 bases between. The CDR3 is 15 amino acids. The chain's CDR3 is CASSKPLLANSPLHF. The CDR3 DNA follows: TGTGCCAGCAGTAAGCCGTTGCTAGCTAATTCACCCCTCCACTTT.

This chain links TRBV6-4 with TRBJ2-7; the D gene is possibly TRBD2 (6 bases). CDR1 MRHNA and CDR2 SNTAGT come from the germline V gene. Trimming took 3 bases from V and 4 from J, leaving 10 bases between them. The CDR3 spans 13 residues. In DNA form, the CDR3 reads TGTGCCAGCAGTGAGTCGGCGGGGTACGAGCAGTACTTC. Translating it yields CASSESAGYEQYF.